This T cell receptor beta chain was captured in a study of blood T cell repertoires in COVID-19. The CDR3 is 18 amino acids. The germline V gene encodes CDR1 MDHEN and CDR2 SYDVKM. Losses at the gene ends were 5 bases for V and 1 base for J; bases not matched to a gene: 12. Generated by immunoSEQ multiplex PCR, the TCRdb table keeps only in-frame clones and is missing some. The sample shows approximately 200,000 clones, roughly 80% of them seen only once. This clone was seen more than once but under ten times. The clonotype originates from a woman between 35 and 50 years old with acute COVID-19. The V and J genes are TRBV28 and TRBJ1-1, with 11 bases identical to TRBD1. The sequenced sample consisted of PBMCs or T cells enriched from blood (not recorded which). The CDR3 DNA sequence: TGTGCCAGCAGTCCTCTGGGGGGGACAGGGGGAGGGAACACTGAAGCTTTCTTT. Amino acids: CASSPLGGTGGGNTEAFF.